Presented here are 13 T cell receptor beta chains from one specimen sequenced in a study of early T cells in non-severe SARS-CoV-2 infection. One entry per CDR3 protein, called by TCRdb with MiXCR from the 5' RACE reads. The top ten clones hold 3% to 4% of a sample with 45,000 to 60,000 distinct CDR3 sequences, about 8% of them seen once. The sequencing sample was made of whole blood. The receptors were gathered from an adult who was a healthcare worker with PCR-confirmed SARS-CoV-2 infection or an uninfected control (not recorded which).

This clonotype was found a few times. Sequence at one end of the junction differs from germline and may be a read error. J is TRBJ2-7 and V is TRBV6-5; 8 bases fit TRBD2. Germline CDR1 is MNHEY and CDR2 is SVGAGI. The CDR3 extends over 13 amino acids. The CDR3 DNA reads TGTGCCAGCAGTTACTCGGGCGGGAGGACCCCAAACTTC. Its translation: CASSYSGGRTPNF.

This clonotype showed up just a few times. V is TRBV5-4 and J is TRBJ2-1; 8 bases map to TRBD2. The J segment lost 6 bases and the V segment lost 3 bases, leaving 8 bases of the junction unmatched. The V gene's germline CDR1 is SGHNT and CDR2 YYREEE (reference sequence). The CDR3 consists of 15 residues. CDR3 bases: TGTGCCAGCAGCTCCTGGGGGACTAGGGGCAATGAGCAGTTCTTC. Translation: CASSSWGTRGNEQFF.

This clonotype was observed a handful of times. The rearrangement joins TRBV12-3 or TRBV12-4 to TRBJ1-2, with D possibly matching TRBD1 (6 bases). Trimming shortened V by 5 bases and J by 6 bases, and 10 bases separated the two germline ends. The CDR3 length is 12 residues. The CDR3: CASSHAGDGYTF. The CDR3 bases are TGTGCCAGCAGTCACGCAGGGGATGGCTACACCTTC.

The V call is TRBV20-1, the J call TRBJ2-7; TRBD1 is a possible D gene (6 bases). Trimming shortened V by 1 base and J by 3 bases, and 13 bases separated the two germline ends. The CDR3 extends over 14 amino acids. Germline values: CDR1 DFQATT, CDR2 SNEGSKA (reference sequence). CDR3 region: CSARAGQILYEQYF. DNA for the CDR3: TGCAGTGCTAGAGCCGGACAGATTCTCTACGAGCAGTACTTC.

This clonotype has a count of ten or more. The V gene is TRBV6-2 or TRBV6-3, the J gene TRBJ2-3; 8 nucleotides align to TRBD2. The germline V gene encodes CDR1 MNHEY and CDR2 SVGEGT. V shed 2 bases and J 5 bases; nucleotides not matched to a gene: 3. The CDR3 spans 14 residues. CDR3 nucleotide sequence: TGTGCCAGCAGTTACGGGCTAGCGGGAGATACGCAGTATTTT. It codes for CASSYGLAGDTQYF.

This clonotype was counted at least ten times. J is TRBJ2-1 and V is TRBV20-1; D may correspond to TRBD1 or TRBD2 (5 bases each). V gave up 7 bases and J gave up 7 bases, with 17 bases separating them. CDR3 length: 13 amino acids. Germline CDR1 is DFQATT and CDR2 is SNEGSKA (reference sequence). This chain's CDR3 is CSVGDQTNNEQFF. CDR3 in DNA: TGCAGTGTTGGGGACCAGACCAATAATGAGCAGTTCTTC.

This clonotype was seen repeatedly, ten times or more. The chain links TRBV12-3 or TRBV12-4 to TRBJ1-3; weak D call: TRBD1 (5 bases). V shed 8 bases and J shed 0 bases, with 14 bases lying between them. CDR3 length: 15 residues. CDR3 sequence (DNA): TGTGCCAGCTGGCCCGGGAGGGGCTCTGGAAACACCATATATTTT. Amino acids: CASWPGRGSGNTIYF.

This clonotype was recorded at least ten times. The V gene is TRBV7-6, the J gene TRBJ2-1; D not certain. V was cut by 0 bases and J by 6 bases, with 3 bases left in between. CDR3 size: 12 residues. Per the germline V gene, CDR1 is SGHVS and CDR2 is FNYEAQ. CDR3 protein: CASSLALNEQFF. The CDR3 DNA reads as TGTGCCAGCAGCTTAGCACTCAATGAGCAGTTCTTC.

The chain links TRBV14 to TRBJ2-7, with a tentative D call TRBD1 (6 bases). Trimming took off 1 base at V and 9 bases at J, with 19 bases between the two ends. CDR1 is SGHDN and CDR2 is FVKESK in the germline V gene. CDR3 length equals 15 residues. The CDR3 nucleotides read TGTGCCAGCAGCCAAGCGGGGACACCAAGTCTCGCGCAGTACTTC. This codes for CASSQAGTPSLAQYF.

The J gene is TRBJ2-1, the V gene TRBV28; either TRBD1 or TRBD2 may fit D (5 bases each). The germline V gene has CDR1 MDHEN and CDR2 SYDVKM. V was pared by 3 bases and J by 6 bases, with 15 bases between. The CDR3 is 15 amino acids. CDR3 DNA: TGTGCCAGCAGTTTGGTGGGGGAAGGTCGCAATGAGCAGTTCTTC. Translated: CASSLVGEGRNEQFF. Supplemented by reference TRBV28 and TRBJ2-1, the full variable domain reads DVKVTQSSRYLVKRTGEKVFLECVQDMDHENMFWYRQDPGLGLRLIYFSYDVKMKEKGDIPEGYSVSREKKERFSLILESASTNQTSMYLCASSLVGEGRNEQFFGPGTRLTVL.

Only a few counts were recorded for this clonotype. The V and J genes are TRBV27 and TRBJ2-7; D unresolved. In germline, CDR1 is MNHEY, CDR2 SMNVEV (reference sequence). Trimming removed 9 bases from V and 4 bases from J, with 13 bases in between. CDR3 length equals 12 residues. CDR3 in amino acids: CASQGEGYEQYF. The CDR3 DNA reads TGTGCCAGTCAAGGAGAAGGGTACGAGCAGTACTTC.

This clonotype was seen ten or more times. The chain employs TRBV29-1 and TRBJ2-3; possible D gene TRBD1, 7 bases. The CDR3 is 14 amino acids. Germline V gene sequence: CDR1 SQVTM, CDR2 ANQGSEA. The V end was cut by 0 bases, the J end by 5 bases, with 12 bases between. The CDR3 is CSVEERRGEDTQYF. The DNA for the CDR3 is TGCAGCGTTGAAGAACGCAGGGGGGAAGATACGCAGTATTTT.

This clonotype was seen a handful of times. This chain links TRBV7-7 with TRBJ2-1; 8 nucleotides align to TRBD2. J was trimmed by 9 bases and V by 0 bases; bases with no gene match: 10. The CDR3 has 16 amino acids. Germline values: CDR1 SSHAT, CDR2 FNYEAQ (reference sequence). CDR3 nucleotide sequence: TGTGCCAGCAGCTTAGCCCCGGGACTAGGTTTTGGTGAGCAGTTCTTC. It specifies CASSLAPGLGFGEQFF.